This T cell receptor beta chain was found in a study of T-cell memory formation after mild COVID-19. This clonotype was counted only a few times. TCRdb redid the calling of the 5' RACE reads with MiXCR, one entry per CDR3 protein. The sample holds about 440,000 distinct CDR3 sequences; about 19% are singletons and the top ten take roughly 8.4%. Germline V gives CDR1 DFQATT, CDR2 SNEGSKA (reference sequence). The V gene lost 5 bases and the J gene lost 9 bases, with 17 bases spanning the gap. This CDR3 has 13 amino acids. The chain combines TRBV20-1 with TRBJ2-4; D might be TRBD2 (5 bases). This receptor was taken from an adult woman who had mild COVID-19 (a few samples of this study predate the infection). Cell type and time point are not known. The sample taken for sequencing was PBMCs or a T cell subset sorted from them (not recorded which). CDR3 bases: TGCAGTGCTGTAAGCCCTAGCAACGGCATTCAGTACTTC. It encodes CSAVSPSNGIQYF.